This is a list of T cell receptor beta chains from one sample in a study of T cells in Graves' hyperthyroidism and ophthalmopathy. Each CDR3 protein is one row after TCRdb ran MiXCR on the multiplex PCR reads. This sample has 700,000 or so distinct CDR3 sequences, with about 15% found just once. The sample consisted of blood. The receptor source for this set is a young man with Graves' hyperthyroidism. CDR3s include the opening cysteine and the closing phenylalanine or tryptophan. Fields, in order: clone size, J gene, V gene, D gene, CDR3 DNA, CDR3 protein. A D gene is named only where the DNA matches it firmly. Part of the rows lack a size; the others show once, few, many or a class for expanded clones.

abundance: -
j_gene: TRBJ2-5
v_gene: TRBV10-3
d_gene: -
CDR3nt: TGTGCCATCAGGGGTGCGCAAGAGACCCAGTACTTC
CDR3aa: CAIRGAQETQYF

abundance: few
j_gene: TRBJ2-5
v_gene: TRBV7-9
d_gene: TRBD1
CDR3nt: TGTGCCAGCAGCTTTTGGACAGGGTTGACCCAGTACTTC
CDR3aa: CASSFWTGLTQYF

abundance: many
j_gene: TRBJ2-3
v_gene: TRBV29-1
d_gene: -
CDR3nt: TGCAGCGTTGGGTCCGTTGGGGTTACAGATACGCAGTATTTT
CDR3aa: CSVGSVGVTDTQYF

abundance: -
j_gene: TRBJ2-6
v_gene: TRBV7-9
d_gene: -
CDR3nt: TGTGCCAGCAGCTTGGGGGGCGGAAGGGGGACACCCAGCTCTGGGGCCAACGTCCTGACTTTC
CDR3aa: CASSLGGGRGTPSSGANVLTF

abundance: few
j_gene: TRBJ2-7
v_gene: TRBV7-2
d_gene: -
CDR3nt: TGTGCCAGCAGCTTAGGCTCCAGCGGAGAAATTTACGAGCAGTACTTC
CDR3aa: CASSLGSSGEIYEQYF

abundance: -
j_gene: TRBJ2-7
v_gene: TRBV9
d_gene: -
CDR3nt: TGTGCCAGCAGCGTAACAGGGCCCGACGAGCAGTACTTC
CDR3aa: CASSVTGPDEQYF

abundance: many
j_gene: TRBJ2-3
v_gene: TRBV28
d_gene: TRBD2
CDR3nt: TGTGCCAGCAGTTTAACCCTGATAGCGGGAGGGCCGACAGATACGCAGTATTTT
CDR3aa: CASSLTLIAGGPTDTQYF

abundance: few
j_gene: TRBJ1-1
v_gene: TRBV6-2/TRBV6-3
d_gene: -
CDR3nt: TGTGCCAGCAGCCACAACCAGGGGTTCCCGACTGAAGCTTTCTTT
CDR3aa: CASSHNQGFPTEAFF

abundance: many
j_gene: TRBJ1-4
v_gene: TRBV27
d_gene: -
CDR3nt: TGTGCCAGCAGTTCCCTCCAGGGAGTTGTGGCAAAACTGTTTTTT
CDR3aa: CASSSLQGVVAKLFF

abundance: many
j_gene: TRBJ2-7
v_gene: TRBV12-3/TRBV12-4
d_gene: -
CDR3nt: TGTGCCAGCAGTCGAGTAGGGGAATACGAGCAGTACTTC
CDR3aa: CASSRVGEYEQYF

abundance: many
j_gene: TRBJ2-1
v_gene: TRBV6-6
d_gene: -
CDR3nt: TGTGCCAGCAGTTACTCGAGCTCCTACAATGAGCAGTTCTTC
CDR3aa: CASSYSSSYNEQFF

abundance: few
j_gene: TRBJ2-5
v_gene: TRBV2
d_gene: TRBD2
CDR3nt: TGTGCCAGCATGGTGGCGGGAGCCCAAGAGACCCAGTACTTC
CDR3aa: CASMVAGAQETQYF

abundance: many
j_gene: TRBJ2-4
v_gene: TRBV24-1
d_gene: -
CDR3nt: TGTGCCACCAGTGAGGCGGGAGCCAAAAACATTCAGTACTTC
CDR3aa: CATSEAGAKNIQYF

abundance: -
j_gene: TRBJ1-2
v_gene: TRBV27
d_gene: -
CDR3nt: TGTGCCAGCAGTTACAGGCCGCAACTCTATGGCTACACCTTC
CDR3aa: CASSYRPQLYGYTF

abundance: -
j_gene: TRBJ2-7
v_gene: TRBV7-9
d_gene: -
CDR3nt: TGTGCCAGCAGCGGTCAGGGGTCTCCCTACGAGCAGTACTTC
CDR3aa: CASSGQGSPYEQYF

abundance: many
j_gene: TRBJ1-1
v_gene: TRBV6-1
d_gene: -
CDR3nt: TGTGCCAGCAGGGATCCCCGCGGAATTGGGACTGAAGCTTTCTTC
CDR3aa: CASRDPRGIGTEAFF

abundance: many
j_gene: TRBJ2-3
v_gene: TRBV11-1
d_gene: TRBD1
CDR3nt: TGTGCCAGCAGCTTAGTTCCGGGACAGGTAGGAGATACGCAGTATTTT
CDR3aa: CASSLVPGQVGDTQYF